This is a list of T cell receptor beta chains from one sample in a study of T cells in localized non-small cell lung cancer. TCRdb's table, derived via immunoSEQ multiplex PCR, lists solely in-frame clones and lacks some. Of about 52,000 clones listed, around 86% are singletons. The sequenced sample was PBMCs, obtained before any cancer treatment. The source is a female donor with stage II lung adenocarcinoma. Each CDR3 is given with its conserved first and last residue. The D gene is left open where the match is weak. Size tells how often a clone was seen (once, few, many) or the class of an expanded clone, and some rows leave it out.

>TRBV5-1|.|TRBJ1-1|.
TGCGCCAGCAGCTTGGACATATCCAAGGGGGACACTGAAGCTTTCTTT
CASSLDISKGDTEAFF
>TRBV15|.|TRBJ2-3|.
TGTGCCACCAGCCCCCGGGGGAGAGGGGCAGATACGCAGTATTTT
CATSPRGRGADTQYF
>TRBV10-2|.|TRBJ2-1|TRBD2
TGCGCCAGCCGTGAGGGGAGCGGGGGGGCCATCTTC
CASREGSGGAIF
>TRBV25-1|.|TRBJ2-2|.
TGTGCCAGCAGTGAATTAGGGGCAGGGCTTGATTCCGGGGAGCTGTTTTTT
CASSELGAGLDSGELFF
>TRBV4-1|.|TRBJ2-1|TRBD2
TGCGCCAGCACCCGGACTAGCGGGGGCCGTGAGCAGTTCTTC
CASTRTSGGREQFF
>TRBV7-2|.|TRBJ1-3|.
TGTGCCAGCAGCTTAGGGCCCACTGGAAACACCATATATTTT
CASSLGPTGNTIYF
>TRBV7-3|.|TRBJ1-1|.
TGTGCCAGCAGCTTGCGGCCGAACACTGAAGCTTTCTTT
CASSLRPNTEAFF
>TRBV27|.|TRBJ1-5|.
TGTGCCAGCAGTTTTCACAATCAGCCCCAGCATTTT
CASSFHNQPQHF
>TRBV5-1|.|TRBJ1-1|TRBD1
TGCGCCAGCAGCCCAGCACGACAGGGGGAGGGTCGCACTGAAGCTTTCTTT
CASSPARQGEGRTEAFF
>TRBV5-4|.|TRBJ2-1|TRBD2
TGTGCCAGCAGCTGGACCGGGACTAGCGTGGGCAATGAGCAGTTCTTC
CASSWTGTSVGNEQFF
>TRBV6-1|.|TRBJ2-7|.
TGTGCCAGCAGCCGCGGGACGTCGGACGAGCAGTACTTC
CASSRGTSDEQYF
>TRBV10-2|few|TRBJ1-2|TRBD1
TGCGCCAGCACTCCAGGGGACAGGGAACGCTACACCTTC
CASTPGDRERYTF
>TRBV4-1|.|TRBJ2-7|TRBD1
TGCGCCAGCAGCCAAGGACCCGGGACAGGGTTTTACGAGCAGTACTTC
CASSQGPGTGFYEQYF
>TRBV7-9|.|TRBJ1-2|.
TGTGCCAGCAGCTTGGGAAGACAGGAGACAAGACATGGCTACACCTTC
CASSLGRQETRHGYTF
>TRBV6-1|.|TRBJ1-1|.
TGTGCCAGCAGTGGGGTTAGGACGATCGACACTGAAGCTTTCTTT
CASSGVRTIDTEAFF
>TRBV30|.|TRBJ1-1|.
TGTGCCTGGAGTGCGCGAATCGGGAGGGTCGTAGGCACTGAAGCTTTCTTT
CAWSARIGRVVGTEAFF
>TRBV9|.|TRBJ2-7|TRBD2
TGTGCCAGCAGCGAGGGACTAGCGGGGGGTCGCTACGAGCAGTACTTC
CASSEGLAGGRYEQYF
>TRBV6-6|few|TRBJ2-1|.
TGTGCCAGCAGTCGACCTCGCAATGAGCAGTTCTTC
CASSRPRNEQFF
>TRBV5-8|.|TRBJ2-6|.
TGTGCCAGCAGCTTGGCGGGGGGCTTGGGGGCCAACGTCCTGACTTTC
CASSLAGGLGANVLTF
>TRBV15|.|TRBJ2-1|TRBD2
TGTGCCACCAGCAGTACTAGCGACCCCTACAATGAGCAGTTCTTC
CATSSTSDPYNEQFF
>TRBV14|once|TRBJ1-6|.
TGTGCCAGCAGCCGGGGAGGGGGAGGGTCACCCCTCCACTTT
CASSRGGGGSPLHF
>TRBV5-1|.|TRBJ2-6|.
TGCGCCAGCAGCAGAAGGGTTCAAGGGGACTCTGGGGCCAACGTCCTGACTTTC
CASSRRVQGDSGANVLTF
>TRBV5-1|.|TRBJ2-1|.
TGCGCCAGCAGCCAACTAGCCGGGCGGAGCTCCTACAATGAGCAGTTCTTC
CASSQLAGRSSYNEQFF
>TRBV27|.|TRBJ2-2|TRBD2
TGTGCCAGCAGTTTTCGGGGGGGTACGAACACCGGGGAGCTGTTTTTT
CASSFRGGTNTGELFF
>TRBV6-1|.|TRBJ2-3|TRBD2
TGTGCCAGCAGAACCGGGGGGGGCGGGACAGATACGCAGTATTTT
CASRTGGGGTDTQYF